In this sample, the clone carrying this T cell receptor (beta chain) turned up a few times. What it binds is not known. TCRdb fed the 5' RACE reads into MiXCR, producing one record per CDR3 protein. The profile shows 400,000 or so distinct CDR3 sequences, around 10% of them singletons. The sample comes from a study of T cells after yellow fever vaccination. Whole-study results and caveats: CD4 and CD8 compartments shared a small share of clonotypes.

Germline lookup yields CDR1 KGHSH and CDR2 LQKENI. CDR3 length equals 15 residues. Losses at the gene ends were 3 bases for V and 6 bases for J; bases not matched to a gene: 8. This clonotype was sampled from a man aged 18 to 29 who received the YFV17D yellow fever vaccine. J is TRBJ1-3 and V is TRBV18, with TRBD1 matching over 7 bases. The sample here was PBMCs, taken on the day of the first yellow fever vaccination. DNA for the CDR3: TGTGCCAGCTCACCGCAGAGGACAGGTACAAACACCATATATTTT. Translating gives CASSPQRTGTNTIYF.